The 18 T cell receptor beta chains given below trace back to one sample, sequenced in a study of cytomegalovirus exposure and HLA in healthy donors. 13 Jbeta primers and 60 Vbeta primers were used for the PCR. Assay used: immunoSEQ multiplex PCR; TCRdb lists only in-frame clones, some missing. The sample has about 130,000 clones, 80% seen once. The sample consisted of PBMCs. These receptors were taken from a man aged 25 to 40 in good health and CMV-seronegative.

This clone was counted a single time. The CDR3 is CASSSDEGANYGYTF. DNA of the CDR3: TGTGCCAGCAGTTCGGACGAGGGGGCTAACTATGGCTACACCTTC. The chain has TRBV6-4 and TRBJ1-2, with D possibly TRBD1 on 6 matching bases. Trimming removed 5 bases at V and 0 bases at J, with 13 bases between. The germline V gene encodes CDR1 MRHNA and CDR2 SNTAGT. The CDR3 has 15 amino acids.

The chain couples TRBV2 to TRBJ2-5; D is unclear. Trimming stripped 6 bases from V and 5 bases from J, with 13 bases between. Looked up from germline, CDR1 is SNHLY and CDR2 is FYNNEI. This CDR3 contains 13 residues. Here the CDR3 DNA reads TGTGCCAGCAGCTACGTCATCGGGGAGACCCAGTACTTC. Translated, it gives CASSYVIGETQYF.

CDR3 sequence (DNA): TGTGCCAGCAGCCCTCGACAGGGTGTAGGCGCAGATACGCAGTATTTT. It translates to CASSPRQGVGADTQYF. The V gene is TRBV7-9, the J gene TRBJ2-3; 7 positions agree with TRBD1. CDR1 and CDR2 (germline): SEHNR, FQNEAQ (reference sequence). There are 16 residues in the CDR3. Germline trimming cut 5 bases from V and 4 bases from J; bases unmatched to any gene: 12.

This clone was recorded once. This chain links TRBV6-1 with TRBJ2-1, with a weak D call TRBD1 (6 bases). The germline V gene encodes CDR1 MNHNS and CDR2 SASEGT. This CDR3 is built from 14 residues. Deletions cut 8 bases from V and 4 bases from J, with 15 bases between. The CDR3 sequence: CASLQGLRYNEQFF. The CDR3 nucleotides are TGTGCCAGCCTACAGGGATTACGATACAATGAGCAGTTCTTC.

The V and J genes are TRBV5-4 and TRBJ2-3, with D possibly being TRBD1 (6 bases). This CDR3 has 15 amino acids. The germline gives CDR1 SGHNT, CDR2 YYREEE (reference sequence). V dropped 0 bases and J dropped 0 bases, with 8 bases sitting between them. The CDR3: CASSLGQASTDTQYF. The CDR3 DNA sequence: TGTGCCAGCAGCTTGGGACAGGCTAGCACAGATACGCAGTATTTT.

CDR3: CASTRAGTGITNNEKLFF. Here the CDR3 DNA reads TGTGCCAGCACCCGAGCCGGGACAGGGATAACCAACAATGAAAAACTGTTTTTT. The genes are TRBV5-5 and TRBJ1-4; TRBD1 agrees at 9 bases. Germline-derived CDR1 and CDR2 are SGHKS and YYEKEE (reference sequence). The V segment lost 6 bases and the J segment 5 bases; nucleotides outside the gene matches: 17. The CDR3 consists of 18 residues.

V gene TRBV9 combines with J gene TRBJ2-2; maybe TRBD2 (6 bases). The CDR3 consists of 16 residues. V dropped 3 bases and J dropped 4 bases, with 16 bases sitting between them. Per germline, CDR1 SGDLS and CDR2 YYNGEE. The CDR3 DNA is TGTGCCAGCAGCGAGCACCGGGACTGGGTCACCGGGGAGCTGTTTTTT. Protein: CASSEHRDWVTGELFF. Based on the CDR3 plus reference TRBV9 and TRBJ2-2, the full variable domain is DSGVTQTPKHLITATGQRVTLRCSPRSGDLSVYWYQQSLDQGLQFLIQYYNGEERAKGNILERFSAQQFPDLHSELNLSSLELGDSALYFCASSEHRDWVTGELFFGEGSRLTVL.

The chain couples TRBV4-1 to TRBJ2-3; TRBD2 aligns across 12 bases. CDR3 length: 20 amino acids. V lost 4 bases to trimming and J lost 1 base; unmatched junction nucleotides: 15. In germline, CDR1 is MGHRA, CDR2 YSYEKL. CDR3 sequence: CASSLQSPTSGSPRTDTQYF. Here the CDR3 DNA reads TGCGCCAGCAGCCTGCAATCGCCGACTAGCGGGAGCCCCCGCACAGATACGCAGTATTTT.

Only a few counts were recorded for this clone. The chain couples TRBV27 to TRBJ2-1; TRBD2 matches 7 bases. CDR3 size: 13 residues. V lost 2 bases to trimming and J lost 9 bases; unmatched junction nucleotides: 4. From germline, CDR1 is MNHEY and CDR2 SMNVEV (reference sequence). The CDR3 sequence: CASSLRTRGEQFF. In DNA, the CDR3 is TGTGCCAGCAGTTTAAGGACTAGGGGTGAGCAGTTCTTC.

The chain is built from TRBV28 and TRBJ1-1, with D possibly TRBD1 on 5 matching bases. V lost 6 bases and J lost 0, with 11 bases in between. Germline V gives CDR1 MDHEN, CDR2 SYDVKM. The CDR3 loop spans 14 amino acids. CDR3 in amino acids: CASRLDRLNTEAFF. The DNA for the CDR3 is TGTGCCAGCAGGCTCGACAGATTGAACACTGAAGCTTTCTTT. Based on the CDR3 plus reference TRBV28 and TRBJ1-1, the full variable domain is DVKVTQSSRYLVKRTGEKVFLECVQDMDHENMFWYRQDPGLGLRLIYFSYDVKMKEKGDIPEGYSVSREKKERFSLILESASTNQTSMYLCASRLDRLNTEAFFGQGTRLTVV.

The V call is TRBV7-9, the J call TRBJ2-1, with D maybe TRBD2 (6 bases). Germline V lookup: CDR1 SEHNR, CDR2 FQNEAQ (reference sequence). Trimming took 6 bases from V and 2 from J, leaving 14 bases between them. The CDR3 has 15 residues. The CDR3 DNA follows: TGTGCCAGCAGTCAGGGACTCGAACCCTACAATGAGCAGTTCTTC. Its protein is CASSQGLEPYNEQFF. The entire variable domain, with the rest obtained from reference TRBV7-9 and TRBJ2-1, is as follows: DTGVSQNPRHKITKRGQNVTFRCDPISEHNRLYWYRQTLGQGPEFLTYFQNEAQLEKSRLLSDRFSAERPKGSFSTLEIQRTEQGDSAMYLCASSQGLEPYNEQFFGPGTRLTVL.

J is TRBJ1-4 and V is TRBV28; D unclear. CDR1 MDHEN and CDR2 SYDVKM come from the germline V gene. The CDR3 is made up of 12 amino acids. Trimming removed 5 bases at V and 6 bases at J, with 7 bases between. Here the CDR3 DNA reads TGTGCCAGCAGTCAGGTCGATGAAAAACTGTTTTTT. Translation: CASSQVDEKLFF.

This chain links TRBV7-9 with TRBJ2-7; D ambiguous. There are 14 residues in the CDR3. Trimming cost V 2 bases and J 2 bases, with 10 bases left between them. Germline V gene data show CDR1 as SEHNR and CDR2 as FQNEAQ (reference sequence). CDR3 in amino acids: CASSLLDGAYEQYF. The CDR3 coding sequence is TGTGCCAGCAGCTTACTTGACGGAGCCTACGAGCAGTACTTC.

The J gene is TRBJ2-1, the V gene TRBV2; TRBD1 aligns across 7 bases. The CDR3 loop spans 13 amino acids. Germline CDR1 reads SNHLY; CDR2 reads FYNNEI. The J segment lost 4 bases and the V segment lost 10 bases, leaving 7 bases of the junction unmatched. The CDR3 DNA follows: TGTGCCACAAAAGGACAGGCATACAATGAGCAGTTCTTC. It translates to CATKGQAYNEQFF.

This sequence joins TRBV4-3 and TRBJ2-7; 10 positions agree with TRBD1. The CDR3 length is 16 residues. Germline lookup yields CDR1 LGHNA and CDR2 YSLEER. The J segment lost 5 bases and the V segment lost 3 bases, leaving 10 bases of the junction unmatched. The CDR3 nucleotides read TGCGCCAGCAGCCAGACGACAGGGGGCGGTTTTCACGAGCAGTACTTC. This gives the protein CASSQTTGGGFHEQYF.

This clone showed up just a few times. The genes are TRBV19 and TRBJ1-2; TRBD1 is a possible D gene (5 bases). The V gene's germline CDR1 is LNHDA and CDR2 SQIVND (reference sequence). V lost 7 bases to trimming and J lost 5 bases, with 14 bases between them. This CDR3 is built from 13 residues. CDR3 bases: TGTGCCAGTACGGTCAGGGCTCGGTATGGCTACACCTTC. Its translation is CASTVRARYGYTF. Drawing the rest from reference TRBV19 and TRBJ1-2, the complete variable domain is DGGITQSPKYLFRKEGQNVTLSCEQNLNHDAMYWYRQDPGQGLRLIYYSQIVNDFQKGDIAEGYSVSREKKESFPLTVTSAQKNPTAFYLCASTVRARYGYTFGSGTRLTVV.

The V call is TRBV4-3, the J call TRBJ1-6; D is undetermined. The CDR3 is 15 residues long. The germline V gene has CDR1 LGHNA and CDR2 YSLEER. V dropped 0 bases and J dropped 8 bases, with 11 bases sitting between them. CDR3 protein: CASSQDHISYSPLHF. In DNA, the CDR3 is TGCGCCAGCAGCCAAGATCACATCTCCTATTCACCCCTCCACTTT.

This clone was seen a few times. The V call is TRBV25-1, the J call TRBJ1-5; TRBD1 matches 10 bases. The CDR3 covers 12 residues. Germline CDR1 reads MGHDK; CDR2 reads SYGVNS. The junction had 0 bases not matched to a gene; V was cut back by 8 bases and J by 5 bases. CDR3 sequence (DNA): TGTGCCAGCGGGACAGGGGATCAGCCCCAGCATTTT. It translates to CASGTGDQPQHF.